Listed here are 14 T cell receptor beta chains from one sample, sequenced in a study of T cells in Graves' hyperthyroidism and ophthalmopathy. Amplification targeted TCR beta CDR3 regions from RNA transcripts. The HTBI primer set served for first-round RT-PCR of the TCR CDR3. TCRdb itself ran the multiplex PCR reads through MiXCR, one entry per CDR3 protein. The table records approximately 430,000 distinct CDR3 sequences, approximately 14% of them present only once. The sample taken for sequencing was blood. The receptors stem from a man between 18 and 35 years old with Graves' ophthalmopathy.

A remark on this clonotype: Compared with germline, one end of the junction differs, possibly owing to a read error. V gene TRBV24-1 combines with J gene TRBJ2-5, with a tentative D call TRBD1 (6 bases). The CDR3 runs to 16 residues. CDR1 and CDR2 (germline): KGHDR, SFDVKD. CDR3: CAISDSDRTNQETQYF. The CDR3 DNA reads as TGTGCCATCAGTGATTCGGACAGAACTAACCAAGAGACCCAGTACTTC.

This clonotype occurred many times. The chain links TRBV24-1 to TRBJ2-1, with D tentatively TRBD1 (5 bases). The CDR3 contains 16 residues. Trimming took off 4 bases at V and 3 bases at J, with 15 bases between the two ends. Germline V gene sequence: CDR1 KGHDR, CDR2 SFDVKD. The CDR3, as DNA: TGTGCCACCAGTGAATCAACGGACACGAACTACAATGAGCAGTTCTTC. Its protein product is CATSESTDTNYNEQFF.

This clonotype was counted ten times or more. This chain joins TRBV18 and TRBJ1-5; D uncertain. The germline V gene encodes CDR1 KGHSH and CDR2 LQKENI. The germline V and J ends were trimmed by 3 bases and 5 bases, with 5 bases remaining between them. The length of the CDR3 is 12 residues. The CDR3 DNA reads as TGTGCCAGCTCACCCCCGGATCAGCCCCAGCATTTT. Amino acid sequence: CASSPPDQPQHF.

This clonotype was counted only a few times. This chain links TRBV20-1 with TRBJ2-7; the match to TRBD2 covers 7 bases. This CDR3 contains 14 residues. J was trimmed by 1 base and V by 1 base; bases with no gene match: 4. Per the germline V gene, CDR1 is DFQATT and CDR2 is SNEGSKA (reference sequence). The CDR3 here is CSARGTRISYEQYF. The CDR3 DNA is TGCAGTGCTAGAGGGACTAGAATTTCCTACGAGCAGTACTTC.

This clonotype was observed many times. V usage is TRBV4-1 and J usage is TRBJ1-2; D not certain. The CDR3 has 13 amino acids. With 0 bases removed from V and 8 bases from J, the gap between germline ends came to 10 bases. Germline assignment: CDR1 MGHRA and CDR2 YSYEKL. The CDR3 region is CASSQDVGYGYTF. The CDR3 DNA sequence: TGCGCCAGCAGCCAAGATGTAGGTTACGGCTACACCTTC.

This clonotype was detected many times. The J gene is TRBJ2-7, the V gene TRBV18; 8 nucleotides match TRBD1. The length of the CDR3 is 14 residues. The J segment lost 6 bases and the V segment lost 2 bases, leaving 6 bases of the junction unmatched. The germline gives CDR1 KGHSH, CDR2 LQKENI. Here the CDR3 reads CASSPGATGGEQYF. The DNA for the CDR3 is TGTGCCAGCTCACCAGGCGCTACAGGGGGCGAGCAGTACTTC.

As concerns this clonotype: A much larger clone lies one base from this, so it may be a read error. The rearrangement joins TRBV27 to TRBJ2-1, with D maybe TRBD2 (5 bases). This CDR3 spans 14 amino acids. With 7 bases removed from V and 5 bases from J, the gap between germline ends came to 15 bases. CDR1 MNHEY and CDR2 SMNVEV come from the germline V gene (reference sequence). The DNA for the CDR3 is TGTGCCAGCACCCGAGCGGAAGCCAACAATGAGCAGTTCTTC. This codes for CASTRAEANNEQFF.

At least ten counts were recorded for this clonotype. For the CDR3, the DNA is TGTGCCAGCAGTCACGACATGTATGAGCAGTTCTTC. This gives the protein CASSHDMYEQFF. The rearrangement uses TRBV6-1 and TRBJ2-1; D is unresolved. Germline lookup yields CDR1 MNHNS and CDR2 SASEGT. Trimming shortened V by 5 bases and J by 8 bases, and 10 bases separated the two germline ends. CDR3 length equals 12 residues.

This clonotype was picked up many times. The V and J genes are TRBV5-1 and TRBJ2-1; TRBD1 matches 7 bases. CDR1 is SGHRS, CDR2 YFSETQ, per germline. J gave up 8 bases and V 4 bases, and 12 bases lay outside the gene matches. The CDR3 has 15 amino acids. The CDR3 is CASSPVGTARDEQFF. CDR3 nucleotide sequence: TGCGCCAGCAGCCCAGTGGGGACAGCGAGGGATGAGCAGTTCTTC.

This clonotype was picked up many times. The CDR3 nucleotides read TGCGCCAGCAGCTTGGGCCCGCAGGGAGGTTGGGGCGAGCAGTACTTC. The encoded protein is CASSLGPQGGWGEQYF. The V gene is TRBV5-1, the J gene TRBJ2-7, with D tentatively TRBD2 (6 bases). CDR1 is SGHRS and CDR2 is YFSETQ in the germline V gene. Trimming removed 0 bases from V and 6 bases from J, with 19 bases in between. CDR3 length: 16 residues.

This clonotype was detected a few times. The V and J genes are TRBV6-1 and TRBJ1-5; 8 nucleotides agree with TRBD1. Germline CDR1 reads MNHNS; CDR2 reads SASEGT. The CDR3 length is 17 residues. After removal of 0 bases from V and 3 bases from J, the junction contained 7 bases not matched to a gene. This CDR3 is CASSEAPGQVSNQPQHF. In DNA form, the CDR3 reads TGTGCCAGCAGTGAAGCTCCGGGACAGGTTTCCAATCAGCCCCAGCATTTT.

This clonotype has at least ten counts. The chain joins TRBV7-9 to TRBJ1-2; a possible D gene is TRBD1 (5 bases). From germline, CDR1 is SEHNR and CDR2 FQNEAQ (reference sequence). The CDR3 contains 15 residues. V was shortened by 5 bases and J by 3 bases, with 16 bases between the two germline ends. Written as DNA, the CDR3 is TGTGCCAGCAGCAGGCAATTCGGGACGGACTATGGCTACACCTTC. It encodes CASSRQFGTDYGYTF. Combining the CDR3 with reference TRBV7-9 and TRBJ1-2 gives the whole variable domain DTGVSQNPRHKITKRGQNVTFRCDPISEHNRLYWYRQTLGQGPEFLTYFQNEAQLEKSRLLSDRFSAERPKGSFSTLEIQRTEQGDSAMYLCASSRQFGTDYGYTFGSGTRLTVV.

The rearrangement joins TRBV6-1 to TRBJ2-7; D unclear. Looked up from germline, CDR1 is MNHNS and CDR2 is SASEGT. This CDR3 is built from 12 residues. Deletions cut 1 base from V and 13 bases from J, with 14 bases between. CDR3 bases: TGTGCCAGCAGTGAAGTCTGGGTCAGGTTCTACTTC. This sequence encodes CASSEVWVRFYF.

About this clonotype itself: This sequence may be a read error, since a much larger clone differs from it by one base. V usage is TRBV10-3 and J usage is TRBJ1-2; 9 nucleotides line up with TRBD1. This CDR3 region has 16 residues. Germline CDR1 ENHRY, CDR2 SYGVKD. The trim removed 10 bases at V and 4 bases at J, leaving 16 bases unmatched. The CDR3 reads CATSDQPGQGSYGYTF. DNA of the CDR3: TGTGCCACTTCCGACCAACCGGGACAGGGAAGCTATGGCTACACCTTC.